These T cell receptor beta chains were read from a single sample in a study of graft-versus-host responses after intestinal transplantation. No antigens are known for them. Using immunoSEQ multiplex PCR, the repertoire was profiled, and TCRdb retains in-frame clones only, with some absent. The table has more than 90,000 clones, approximately 94% seen once. The input for sequencing was unstimulated CD4+ T cells sorted from spleen or lymph node cells, taken before transplant. Source of these receptors: a human donor who was the organ donor for an intestinal transplant. Each CDR3 is given with its conserved first and last residue. The D gene is left open where the match is weak. Where a row states a size, it is once, few, many or the class of an expanded clone; other rows omit it.

>TRBV28|few|TRBJ2-5|-
CASRAMGGRETQYF
TGTGCCAGCAGAGCGATGGGGGGTCGAGAGACCCAGTACTTC
>TRBV30|-|TRBJ2-2|-
CAWSRLNTGELFF
TGTGCCTGGAGCCGGCTCAACACCGGGGAGCTGTTTTTT
>TRBV9|-|TRBJ2-1|-
CASSVGGLGSEQFF
TGTGCCAGCAGCGTAGGGGGGCTAGGCAGTGAGCAGTTCTTC
>TRBV5-1|-|TRBJ1-1|-
CASSEPNTEAFF
TGCGCCAGCAGCGAGCCGAACACTGAAGCTTTCTTT
>TRBV4-1|-|TRBJ2-1|TRBD2
CASSQSSGRGNEQFF
TGCGCCAGCAGCCAAAGTAGCGGGAGAGGCAATGAGCAGTTCTTC
>TRBV19|-|TRBJ2-3|-
CASSTGTRTGLDTQYF
TGTGCCAGTAGTACTGGGACCCGCACAGGCTTAGATACGCAGTATTTT
>TRBV5-1|-|TRBJ2-3|-
CASSLGSTDTQYF
TGCGCCAGCAGCTTGGGAAGCACAGATACGCAGTATTTT
>TRBV18|-|TRBJ2-3|TRBD1
CASSPTPTGGDTQYF
TGTGCCAGCTCACCCACCCCGACAGGGGGGGATACGCAGTATTTT
>TRBV27|-|TRBJ2-2|TRBD1
CASSLYTPGHRGLIGELFF
TGTGCCAGCAGTTTATATACCCCTGGTCACAGGGGGCTCATCGGGGAGCTGTTTTTT
>TRBV6-5|-|TRBJ1-5|TRBD1
CASSRRQGRHQPQHF
TGTGCCAGCAGTAGACGACAGGGCAGGCATCAGCCCCAGCATTTT
>TRBV6-1|-|TRBJ1-2|-
CASRDGDRYLYGYTF
TGTGCCAGTCGTGACGGGGACCGTTACCTCTATGGCTACACCTTC
>TRBV2|once|TRBJ1-2|-
CASSAGPTNYGYTF
TGTGCCAGCAGTGCTGGTCCTACTAACTATGGCTACACCTTC
>TRBV5-1|once|TRBJ2-5|-
CASSLQYQEETQYF
TGCGCCAGCAGCTTACAGTATCAAGAGGAGACCCAGTACTTC
>TRBV19|-|TRBJ1-1|-
CASSMYGDTAEAFF
TGTGCCAGTAGTATGTATGGGGACACGGCTGAAGCTTTCTTT
>TRBV6-6|-|TRBJ2-7|-
CASSYVVAYEQYF
TGTGCCAGCAGTTACGTAGTAGCTTACGAGCAGTACTTC
>TRBV18|-|TRBJ1-1|-
CASSPRQETEAFF
TGTGCCAGCTCACCACGACAGGAGACTGAAGCTTTCTTT
>TRBV7-2|-|TRBJ1-4|-
CASSASYLGEKLFF
TGTGCCAGCAGCGCTTCTTATTTGGGGGAAAAACTGTTTTTT
>TRBV11-2|-|TRBJ2-7|-
CASSSITYEQYF
TGTGCCAGCAGCTCCATTACCTACGAGCAGTACTTC
>TRBV7-2|-|TRBJ1-4|-
CASSRLGPGFEKLFF
TGTGCCAGCAGTCGATTGGGACCGGGGTTTGAAAAACTGTTTTTT
>TRBV5-1|-|TRBJ2-1|-
CASSLWAGRNEQFF
TGCGCCAGCAGCTTGTGGGCCGGCCGCAATGAGCAGTTCTTC
>TRBV5-6|-|TRBJ2-5|-
CASSLDVGAETQYF
TGTGCCAGCAGCTTGGATGTGGGGGCAGAGACCCAGTACTTC
>TRBV6-1|few|TRBJ1-5|TRBD1
CASSERDRGGQPQHF
TGTGCCAGCAGTGAACGGGACAGGGGAGGTCAGCCCCAGCATTTT
>TRBV5-1|-|TRBJ2-5|TRBD2
CASSLTSGKETQYF
TGCGCCAGCAGCCTGACTAGCGGGAAGGAGACCCAGTACTTC
>TRBV14|-|TRBJ2-1|TRBD2
CASSHGRVVYNEQFF
TGTGCCAGCAGCCACGGGAGGGTAGTCTACAATGAGCAGTTCTTC
>TRBV11-2|-|TRBJ2-1|TRBD2
CASSSQGLAAYNEQFF
TGTGCCAGCAGCTCCCAAGGACTAGCGGCATACAATGAGCAGTTCTTC
>TRBV5-1|-|TRBJ2-7|TRBD1
CASSLGQGADEQYF
TGCGCCAGCAGCTTGGGACAGGGGGCGGATGAGCAGTACTTC
>TRBV4-2|-|TRBJ2-2|TRBD2
CASSQVSGRFDTGELFF
TGTGCCAGCAGCCAGGTTAGCGGGAGGTTCGACACCGGGGAGCTGTTTTTT
>TRBV7-2|-|TRBJ2-5|-
CASSPSPSRFKETQYF
TGTGCCAGCAGCCCATCCCCGTCGCGGTTTAAAGAGACCCAGTACTTC
>TRBV6-5|-|TRBJ2-7|TRBD2
CASSLTSGGLYEQYF
TGTGCCAGCAGTCTGACTAGCGGGGGGCTCTACGAGCAGTACTTC
>TRBV6-1|-|TRBJ1-1|TRBD1
CASGEQGTTEAFF
TGTGCCAGCGGGGAACAGGGGACCACTGAAGCTTTCTTT
>TRBV7-2|-|TRBJ1-1|-
CASSLGPDTEAFF
TGTGCCAGCAGCTTGGGTCCGGACACTGAAGCTTTCTTT
>TRBV2|-|TRBJ2-2|TRBD1
CASRQGDTGELFF
TGTGCCAGCCGACAGGGAGACACCGGGGAGCTGTTTTTT
>TRBV19|-|TRBJ1-4|TRBD1
CASRRTGSDEKLFF
TGTGCCAGTAGAAGGACAGGGAGTGACGAAAAACTGTTTTTT
>TRBV6-5|-|TRBJ2-7|TRBD1
CASSDRDRPYEQYF
TGTGCCAGCAGTGACCGGGACAGACCTTACGAGCAGTACTTC
>TRBV6-5|-|TRBJ2-7|TRBD1
CATKAPGQGHYEQYF
TGTGCCACTAAGGCTCCGGGACAGGGGCATTACGAGCAGTACTTC
>TRBV5-6|-|TRBJ2-2|-
CASSLDRNTGELFF
TGTGCCAGCAGCTTGGACAGGAACACCGGGGAGCTGTTTTTT
>TRBV9|-|TRBJ2-2|-
CASSGGTENTGELFF
TGTGCCAGCAGCGGCGGGACAGAGAACACCGGGGAGCTGTTTTTT
>TRBV4-1|-|TRBJ2-4|-
CASSLGGAKNIQYF
TGCGCCAGCAGCCTCGGGGGAGCCAAAAACATTCAGTACTTC
>TRBV6-5|few|TRBJ1-2|TRBD1
CASRGDRGTGGYTF
TGTGCCAGCAGAGGGGACAGGGGTACGGGGGGCTACACCTTC
>TRBV29-1|-|TRBJ2-3|-
CSVVPSTDTQYF
TGCAGCGTTGTTCCTAGCACAGATACGCAGTATTTT
>TRBV18|-|TRBJ2-5|-
CASSGGHSSETQYF
TGTGCCAGCTCGGGCGGACACTCCTCGGAGACCCAGTACTTC
>TRBV6-1|-|TRBJ2-5|-
CASSYRMSGETQYF
TGTGCCAGCAGTTATCGAATGAGCGGGGAGACCCAGTACTTC
>TRBV11-2|-|TRBJ2-5|TRBD1
CASSRDRGGQETQYF
TGTGCCAGCAGCCGGGACAGGGGGGGTCAAGAGACCCAGTACTTC
>TRBV7-2|-|TRBJ2-4|-
CASSPWVRDRAKNIQYF
TGTGCCAGCAGCCCGTGGGTTAGGGATCGCGCCAAAAACATTCAGTACTTC
>TRBV4-2|-|TRBJ2-7|TRBD2
CASSQDRRLASYEQYF
TGTGCCAGCAGCCAAGATCGGCGACTAGCCTCCTACGAGCAGTACTTC
>TRBV6-1|-|TRBJ1-2|-
CASSDSFLSNYGYTF
TGTGCCAGCAGTGACAGTTTCCTATCTAACTATGGCTACACCTTC
>TRBV6-5|-|TRBJ1-1|-
CASSVRQGRTEAFF
TGTGCCAGCTCGGTCCGGCAGGGGAGGACTGAAGCTTTCTTT
>TRBV6-1|-|TRBJ1-2|-
CASSPGRYGYTF
TGTGCCAGCAGCCCTGGACGCTATGGCTACACCTTC
>TRBV19|-|TRBJ2-1|TRBD2
CASSKRTSGSSYNEQFF
TGTGCCAGTAGTAAGAGGACTAGCGGGAGCTCCTACAATGAGCAGTTCTTC
>TRBV6-1|-|TRBJ2-7|-
CASSELGNTDRYEQYF
TGTGCCAGCAGTGAACTGGGGAATACCGACCGCTACGAGCAGTACTTC
>TRBV5-4|-|TRBJ2-5|-
CASSLVGEMGNQETQYF
TGTGCCAGCAGCTTGGTTGGGGAAATGGGAAACCAAGAGACCCAGTACTTC
>TRBV6-5|-|TRBJ2-7|-
CASSYLYEQYF
TGTGCCAGCAGTTATCTCTACGAGCAGTACTTC
>TRBV7-9|-|TRBJ2-7|-
CASSLANFGEQYF
TGTGCCAGCAGCTTAGCCAACTTCGGCGAGCAGTACTTC
>TRBV5-1|-|TRBJ2-1|TRBD2
CASSLVASGDEQFF
TGCGCCAGCAGCTTGGTCGCTAGCGGGGATGAGCAGTTCTTC
>TRBV11-2|-|TRBJ1-2|-
CASSLDRMGGYTF
TGTGCCAGCAGCTTAGATAGGATGGGCGGCTACACCTTC
>TRBV2|few|TRBJ1-4|TRBD1
CASSGTGGMKEKLFF
TGTGCCAGCAGTGGCACAGGGGGCATGAAAGAAAAACTGTTTTTT
>TRBV27|once|TRBJ2-7|-
CASSLSRSSYEQYF
TGTGCCAGCAGTTTGAGCCGGAGCTCCTACGAGCAGTACTTC
>TRBV30|-|TRBJ1-1|-
CAWSDTGPHRAFF
TGTGCCTGGAGTGACACCGGGCCACACAGAGCTTTCTTT
>TRBV30|-|TRBJ1-5|-
CAWSVSGRGNQPQHF
TGTGCCTGGAGTGTATCCGGACGGGGTAATCAGCCCCAGCATTTT